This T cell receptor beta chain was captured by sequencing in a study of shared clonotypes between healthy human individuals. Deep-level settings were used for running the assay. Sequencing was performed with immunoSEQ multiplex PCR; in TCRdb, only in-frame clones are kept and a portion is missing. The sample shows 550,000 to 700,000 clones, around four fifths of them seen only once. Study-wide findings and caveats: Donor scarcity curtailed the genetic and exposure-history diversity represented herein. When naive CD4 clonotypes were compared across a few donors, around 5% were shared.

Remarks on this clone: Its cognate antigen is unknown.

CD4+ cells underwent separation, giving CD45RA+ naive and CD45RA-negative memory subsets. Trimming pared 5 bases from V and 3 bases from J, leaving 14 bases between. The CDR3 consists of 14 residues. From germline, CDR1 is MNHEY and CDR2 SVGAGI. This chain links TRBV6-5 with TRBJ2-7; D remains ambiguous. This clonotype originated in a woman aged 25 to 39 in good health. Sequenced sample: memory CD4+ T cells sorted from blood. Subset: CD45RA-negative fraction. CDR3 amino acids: CASSVRGDIYEQYF. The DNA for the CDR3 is TGTGCCAGCAGTGTTCGTGGAGACATCTACGAGCAGTACTTC.